This section outlines one T cell receptor beta chain sequence together with its context. TCRdb keeps only in-frame clones here, not all; method: immunoSEQ multiplex PCR. Of 100,000 to 150,000 clones in the sample, about 90% were seen once. This entry is derived from a study of cytomegalovirus exposure and HLA in healthy donors. This sequence was found in a woman aged 18 to 35 in good health and CMV-seronegative. The sequencing input was PBMCs.

DNA for the CDR3: TGCGCCAGCACCAGGACTAGCTCCCCCACAGATACGCAGTATTTT. It specifies CASTRTSSPTDTQYF. J is TRBJ2-3 and V is TRBV5-1; 8 bases agree with TRBD2. CDR3 size: 15 residues. Trimming cost V 6 bases and J 2 bases; bases outside gene matches: 8. Germline V gene sequence: CDR1 SGHRS, CDR2 YFSETQ. The full variable domain, completed using reference TRBV5-1 and TRBJ2-3, is KAGVTQTPRYLIKTRGQQVTLSCSPISGHRSVSWYQQTPGQGLQFLFEYFSETQRNKGNFPGRFSGRQFSNSRSEMNVSTLELGDSALYLCASTRTSSPTDTQYFGPGTRLTVL.